The 22 T cell receptor beta chains reported below all come from one sample, sequenced in a study of monozygotic twins with inflammatory bowel disease. TCRdb reprocessed the 5' RACE reads and keeps a single row for each CDR3 protein, giving no DNA. This listing includes 150,000 to 200,000 distinct CDR3 sequences. The sequenced sample was blood. These TCRs come from a human donor with ulcerative colitis or Crohn's disease, or a healthy co-twin of an affected twin (not recorded which).

The chain's CDR3 is CSAPFPGTGHLDEQFF. The rearrangement links TRBV20-1 to TRBJ2-1; lacking DNA, the TRBD1 call made by TCRdb goes unchecked. The CDR3 totals 16 residues. The germline CDR1 and CDR2 sequences are DFQATT and SNEGSKA (reference sequence).

CDR3 residues: CASSLAGTLPGELFF. The chain links TRBV12-3 or TRBV12-4 to TRBJ2-2. The CDR3 consists of 15 residues.

The V gene is TRBV5-1, the J gene TRBJ1-5; absent DNA, TCRdb's TRBD1 call cannot be checked. In germline, CDR1 is SGHRS, CDR2 YFSETQ. The CDR3 consists of 15 residues. This CDR3 reads CASSLNTGNNQPQHF.

This sequence joins TRBV5-1 and TRBJ2-5; TCRdb reports TRBD1, a call that lacks DNA to check it against. Germline lookup yields CDR1 SGHRS and CDR2 YFSETQ. CDR3 length equals 14 residues. Here the CDR3 reads CASSLSTGTETQYF.

The chain links TRBV7-9 to TRBJ2-3; the TRBD2 assignment by TCRdb is unverifiable without DNA. Looked up from germline, CDR1 is SEHNR and CDR2 is FQNEAQ (reference sequence). The CDR3 runs 13 residues. The CDR3 spells CASSLVASGRVYF.

The chain employs TRBV7-9 and TRBJ1-1. This CDR3 comprises 16 residues. The germline gives CDR1 SEHNR, CDR2 FQNEAQ (reference sequence). The CDR3 spells CASSGDGTSPGTEAFF.

This chain joins TRBV11-2 and TRBJ2-2; with no DNA, the TCRdb D assignment of TRBD2 cannot be verified. The CDR3 spans 15 residues. CDR1 is SGHAT and CDR2 is FQNNGV in the germline V gene. This chain's CDR3 is CASSWSSGRAGELFF.

V and J are TRBV5-1 and TRBJ2-3; lacking DNA, the TRBD1 call made by TCRdb goes unchecked. The CDR3 is 17 residues long. Germline V gene data show CDR1 as SGHRS and CDR2 as YFSETQ. This chain's CDR3 is CASSLAVTGMGTDTQYF.

V is TRBV5-1 and J is TRBJ2-6. The germline V gene encodes CDR1 SGHRS and CDR2 YFSETQ. The CDR3 length is 13 residues. CDR3 sequence reads: CASGYSGANVLTF.

The chain employs TRBV3-1 and TRBJ1-2; TCRdb's D gene call, TRBD1, goes unchecked for lack of DNA. The CDR3 loop spans 17 amino acids. The germline gives CDR1 LGHDT, CDR2 YNNKEL (reference sequence). CDR3 region: CASSQEPRGQLRGGYTF.

The chain links TRBV6-5 to TRBJ2-7; TCRdb outputs TRBD1, but without DNA this stays unchecked. CDR1 is MNHEY and CDR2 is SVGAGI in the germline V gene. CDR3 length: 13 residues. The CDR3 sequence: CASSFRGLDEQYF.

The V gene is TRBV20-1, the J gene TRBJ2-7; the D call of TRBD2 rests on TCRdb alone, since no DNA is present to check it. The germline gives CDR1 DFQATT, CDR2 SNEGSKA (reference sequence). The CDR3 loop spans 15 amino acids. CDR3: CSASRLAGGLDEQYF.

The chain is built from TRBV9 and TRBJ1-1. Germline V lookup: CDR1 SGDLS, CDR2 YYNGEE. The CDR3 covers 16 residues. The CDR3 sequence is CASSFQEGLMNTEAFF.

The V and J genes are TRBV5-1 and TRBJ1-1. CDR1 SGHRS and CDR2 YFSETQ come from the germline V gene. The CDR3 runs 12 residues. CDR3 in amino acids: CASSLGQTEAFF. Looking up the rest from reference TRBV5-1 and TRBJ1-1 gives the full variable domain: KAGVTQTPRYLIKTRGQQVTLSCSPISGHRSVSWYQQTPGQGLQFLFEYFSETQRNKGNFPGRFSGRQFSNSRSEMNVSTLELGDSALYLCASSLGQTEAFFGQGTRLTVV.

The chain has TRBV28 and TRBJ1-4; TCRdb's D call of TRBD1 is untestable without DNA. In germline, CDR1 is MDHEN, CDR2 SYDVKM. The CDR3 runs to 16 residues. CDR3 sequence: CASSSPGAAYYEKLFF.

This sequence joins TRBV7-9 and TRBJ2-5. This CDR3 contains 13 residues. Germline V CDR1 and CDR2: SEHNR, FQNEAQ (reference sequence). The CDR3 reads CASSLALQETQYF.

J is TRBJ1-1 and V is TRBV5-4. Germline CDR1 SGHNT, CDR2 YYREEE (reference sequence). There are 15 residues in the CDR3. This CDR3 is CASSLRTGSGPEAFF. The full variable domain, in which reference TRBV5-4 and TRBJ1-1 provide the parts outside the CDR3, is ETGVTQSPTHLIKTRGQQVTLRCSSQSGHNTVSWYQQALGQGPQFIFQYYREEENGRGNFPPRFSGLQFPNYSSELNVNALELDDSALYLCASSLRTGSGPEAFFGQGTRLTVV.

The V call is TRBV28, the J call TRBJ1-5. The CDR3 spans 12 residues. Germline-derived CDR1 and CDR2 are MDHEN and SYDVKM. The CDR3 sequence is CASSSDNQPQHF.

The chain employs TRBV20-1 and TRBJ1-5; TCRdb selects TRBD1, and the lack of DNA leaves this call unchecked. Germline CDR1 and CDR2: DFQATT and SNEGSKA (reference sequence). The CDR3 is 15 residues long. The CDR3 sequence: CSARDWAGINQPQHF.

V gene TRBV9 combines with J gene TRBJ2-3; TCRdb picks TRBD1, but there is no DNA to check that call. The germline V gene encodes CDR1 SGDLS and CDR2 YYNGEE. The CDR3 extends over 16 amino acids. This chain's CDR3 is CASSVGGGGPTDTQYF.

This chain's CDR3 is CAWSVGNTEAFF. The J gene is TRBJ1-1, the V gene TRBV30. Germline CDR1 is GTSNPN and CDR2 is SVGIG (reference sequence). This CDR3 has 12 residues.

The genes are TRBV12-3 or TRBV12-4 and TRBJ2-1; there is no DNA to check the TCRdb D call of TRBD2. The CDR3 is 15 amino acids. The CDR3 reads CATFRSLAVNNEQFF.